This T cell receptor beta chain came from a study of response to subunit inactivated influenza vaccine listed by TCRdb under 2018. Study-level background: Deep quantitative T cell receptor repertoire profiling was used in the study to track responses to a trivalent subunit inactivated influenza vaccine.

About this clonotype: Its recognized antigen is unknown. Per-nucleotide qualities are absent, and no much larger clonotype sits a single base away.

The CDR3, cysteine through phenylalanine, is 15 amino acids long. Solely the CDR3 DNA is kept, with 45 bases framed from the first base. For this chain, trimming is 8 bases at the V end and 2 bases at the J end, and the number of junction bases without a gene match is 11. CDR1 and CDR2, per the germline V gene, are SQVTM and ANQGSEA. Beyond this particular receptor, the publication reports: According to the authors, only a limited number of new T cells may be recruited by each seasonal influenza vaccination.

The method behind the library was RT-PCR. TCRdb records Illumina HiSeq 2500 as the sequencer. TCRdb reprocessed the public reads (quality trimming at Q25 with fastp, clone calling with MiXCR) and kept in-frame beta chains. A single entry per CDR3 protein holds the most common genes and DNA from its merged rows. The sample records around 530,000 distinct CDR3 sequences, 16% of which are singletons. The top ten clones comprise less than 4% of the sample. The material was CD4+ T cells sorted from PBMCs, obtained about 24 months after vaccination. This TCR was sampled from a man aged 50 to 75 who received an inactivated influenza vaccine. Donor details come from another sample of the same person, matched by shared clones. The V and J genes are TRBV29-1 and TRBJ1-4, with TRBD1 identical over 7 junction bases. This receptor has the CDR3 CSPQTGKVTNEKLFF. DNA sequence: TGCAGCCCCCAGACAGGGAAAGTCACTAATGAAAAACTGTTTTTT.